This passage covers 4 T cell receptor beta chains from one sample sequenced in a study of shared clonotypes between healthy human individuals. CD45RO-negative CD8 cells positively selected for CCR7 made up the naive population, which excluded terminally differentiated effector memory CD45RA+ cells. Assay used: immunoSEQ multiplex PCR; TCRdb lists only in-frame clones, some missing. The sample contains about 550,000 clones, roughly 95% of which appear only once. The material sequenced was naive CD8+ T cells sorted from blood. The receptors derive from a woman aged 25 to 45 in good health.

V gene TRBV27 combines with J gene TRBJ2-7; TRBD1 matches at 8 bases. The CDR3 is made up of 14 amino acids. The trim removed 4 bases at V and 4 bases at J, leaving 6 bases unmatched. The germline gives CDR1 MNHEY, CDR2 SMNVEV (reference sequence). The CDR3: CASSSQGARYEQYF. CDR3 sequence (DNA): TGTGCCAGCAGTTCGCAGGGGGCGCGTTACGAGCAGTACTTC.

The J gene is TRBJ2-7, the V gene TRBV5-6; 9 positions agree with TRBD1. This CDR3 is built from 18 residues. Looked up from germline, CDR1 is SGHDT and CDR2 is YYEEEE. J lost 3 bases, V lost 4 bases, and 17 bases had no gene match. CDR3: CASSVMTGGPKIFYEQYF. The CDR3 bases are TGTGCCAGCAGCGTAATGACAGGGGGGCCAAAAATTTTCTACGAGCAGTACTTC.

The chain employs TRBV6-5 and TRBJ2-3, with D perhaps given as TRBD1 or TRBD2 (6 bases each). Trimming cost V 2 bases and J 6 bases, with 15 bases left between them. Germline values: CDR1 MNHEY, CDR2 SVGAGI. The CDR3 runs to 15 residues. The CDR3 reads CASSYTGGKGDTQYF. CDR3 DNA sequence: TGTGCCAGCAGTTACACCGGGGGCAAGGGGGATACGCAGTATTTT.

In its sample, this clone was seen once. The gene calls are TRBV19 and TRBJ1-2, with a weak D call TRBD1 (5 bases). CDR1 is LNHDA, CDR2 SQIVND, per germline (reference sequence). V shed 5 bases and J shed 8 bases, with 21 bases lying between them. There are 15 residues in the CDR3. This CDR3 is CASSGAQVLQRGYTF. CDR3 DNA: TGTGCCAGTAGTGGGGCTCAGGTACTTCAGCGGGGCTACACCTTC.